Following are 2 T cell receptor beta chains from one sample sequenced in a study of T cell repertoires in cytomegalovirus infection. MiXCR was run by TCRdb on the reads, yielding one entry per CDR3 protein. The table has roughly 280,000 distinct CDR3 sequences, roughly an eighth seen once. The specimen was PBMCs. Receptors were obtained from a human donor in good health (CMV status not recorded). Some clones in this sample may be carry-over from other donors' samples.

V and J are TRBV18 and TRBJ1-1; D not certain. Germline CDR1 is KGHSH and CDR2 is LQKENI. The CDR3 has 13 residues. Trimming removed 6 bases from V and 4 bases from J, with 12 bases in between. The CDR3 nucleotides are TGTGCCAGCTCCAGAGAAGGCGGCACTGAAGCTTTCTTT. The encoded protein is CASSREGGTEAFF.

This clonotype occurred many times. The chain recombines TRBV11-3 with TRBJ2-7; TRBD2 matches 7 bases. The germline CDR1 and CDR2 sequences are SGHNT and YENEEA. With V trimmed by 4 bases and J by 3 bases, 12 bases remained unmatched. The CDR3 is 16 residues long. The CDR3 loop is CASSSSSAGFFYEQYF. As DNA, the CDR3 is TGTGCCAGCAGCTCTTCTTCAGCGGGATTCTTCTACGAGCAGTACTTC.